This is a list of T cell receptor beta chains from one sample in a study of Graves' ophthalmopathy and Graves' hyperthyroidism. TCRdb independently ran MiXCR on the multiplex PCR reads; one entry per CDR3 protein. The repertoire has 580,000 or so distinct CDR3 sequences, roughly 39% of them found once; the top ten carry approximately 4.1%. Material: peripheral blood or thyroid tissue (not recorded which). The receptor source for this set is an adult man with Graves' hyperthyroidism. Each CDR3 is given with its conserved first and last residue. D genes are given only for firm matches. Where a row states a size, it is once, few, many or the class of an expanded clone; other rows omit it.

v_gene: TRBV27
j_gene: TRBJ2-7
abundance: few
d_gene: TRBD2
CDR3nt: TGTGCCAGCAGTCCAGGACTAGCGGGGGGCCCTGTCTCCTACGAGCAGTACTTC
CDR3aa: CASSPGLAGGPVSYEQYF

v_gene: TRBV30
j_gene: TRBJ2-5
abundance: NA
d_gene: NA
CDR3nt: TGTGCCTGGAGCCTCAAAGAGACCCAGTACTTC
CDR3aa: CAWSLKETQYF

v_gene: TRBV5-1
j_gene: TRBJ2-7
abundance: many
d_gene: TRBD2
CDR3nt: TGCGCCAGCAGCTTCGGCGGGAGTCCCTCCTACGAGCAGTACTTC
CDR3aa: CASSFGGSPSYEQYF

v_gene: TRBV7-8
j_gene: TRBJ2-5
abundance: many
d_gene: NA
CDR3nt: TGTGCCAGCAGCTTAAGAGACAGACAAGAGACCCAGTACTTC
CDR3aa: CASSLRDRQETQYF

v_gene: TRBV19
j_gene: TRBJ2-2
abundance: NA
d_gene: TRBD2
CDR3nt: TGTGCCAGTTCCCTCGGACTAGCGGGGGCCCCCGGGGAGCTGTTTTTT
CDR3aa: CASSLGLAGAPGELFF

v_gene: TRBV7-9
j_gene: TRBJ2-3
abundance: many
d_gene: TRBD2
CDR3nt: TGTGCCAGCAGCCTGCGCCGGACTAGCGGGCCAGATACGCAGTATTTT
CDR3aa: CASSLRRTSGPDTQYF

v_gene: TRBV7-9
j_gene: TRBJ2-5
abundance: many
d_gene: TRBD2
CDR3nt: TGTGCCAGCAGCTTAACTCCGGGACTAGCGGGAGGAGGAGAGACCCAGTACTTC
CDR3aa: CASSLTPGLAGGGETQYF

v_gene: TRBV4-1
j_gene: TRBJ1-2
abundance: many
d_gene: NA
CDR3nt: TGCGCCAGCAGCCAAGTAAGCCGTGCCCTTTATGGCTACACCTTC
CDR3aa: CASSQVSRALYGYTF

v_gene: TRBV12-3/TRBV12-4
j_gene: TRBJ2-7
abundance: once
d_gene: TRBD1
CDR3nt: TGTGCCAGCAGTTTAGCCCTCACTGGGACAGGGGGTTACGAGCAGTACTTC
CDR3aa: CASSLALTGTGGYEQYF

v_gene: TRBV20-1
j_gene: TRBJ2-7
abundance: many
d_gene: TRBD2
CDR3nt: TGCAGTGCTAGCGGAGCGGGAAGTGGGGCCGAGCAGTACTTC
CDR3aa: CSASGAGSGAEQYF

v_gene: TRBV19
j_gene: TRBJ1-1
abundance: many
d_gene: NA
CDR3nt: TGTGCCAGTAGTACAAAAACCAGGGAGGCTGAAGCTTTCTTT
CDR3aa: CASSTKTREAEAFF

v_gene: TRBV6-5
j_gene: TRBJ1-3
abundance: many
d_gene: NA
CDR3nt: TGTGCCAGCAGCCCGACAGGCGACCCTGGAAACACCATATATTTT
CDR3aa: CASSPTGDPGNTIYF

v_gene: TRBV20-1
j_gene: TRBJ2-5
abundance: many
d_gene: NA
CDR3nt: TGCAGTGCTACAGGGTCCCAAGAGACCCAGTACTTC
CDR3aa: CSATGSQETQYF

v_gene: TRBV12-3/TRBV12-4
j_gene: TRBJ1-1
abundance: many
d_gene: NA
CDR3nt: TGTGCCAGCAGTACCTCAGGATTGAACACTGAAGCTTTCTTT
CDR3aa: CASSTSGLNTEAFF

v_gene: TRBV20-1
j_gene: TRBJ1-3
abundance: many
d_gene: NA
CDR3nt: TGCAGTGCTATCTTGCAGGAGGTAGTTGGAAACACCATATATTTT
CDR3aa: CSAILQEVVGNTIYF

v_gene: TRBV5-1
j_gene: TRBJ2-5
abundance: NA
d_gene: NA
CDR3nt: TGCGCCAGCAGCTTGATAGACCGGGGGCTGGTTGAAGAGACCCAGTACTTC
CDR3aa: CASSLIDRGLVEETQYF

v_gene: TRBV7-9
j_gene: TRBJ2-7
abundance: NA
d_gene: TRBD2
CDR3nt: TGTGCCAGCAGCTTACAGCGGGGGGACTACGAGCAGTACTTC
CDR3aa: CASSLQRGDYEQYF

v_gene: TRBV7-2
j_gene: TRBJ1-3
abundance: few
d_gene: NA
CDR3nt: TGTGCCAGCAGTGGGAACTCTGGAAACACCATATATTTT
CDR3aa: CASSGNSGNTIYF

v_gene: TRBV4-1
j_gene: TRBJ2-7
abundance: many
d_gene: TRBD2
CDR3nt: TGCGCCAGCAGCCCGCGACTAGCGGGAGCAACCGAGCAGTACTTC
CDR3aa: CASSPRLAGATEQYF

v_gene: TRBV6-6
j_gene: TRBJ1-3
abundance: NA
d_gene: NA
CDR3nt: TGTGCCAGCAGTCGAAGGACAGCCAACTCTGGAAACACCATATATTTT
CDR3aa: CASSRRTANSGNTIYF

v_gene: TRBV5-1
j_gene: TRBJ2-3
abundance: NA
d_gene: TRBD1
CDR3nt: TGCGCCAGCAGCACGGGACAGTACACAGATACGCAGTATTTT
CDR3aa: CASSTGQYTDTQYF

v_gene: TRBV12-3/TRBV12-4
j_gene: TRBJ1-1
abundance: few
d_gene: TRBD1
CDR3nt: TGTGCCAGCAGGGCCCCGGGACAGGGGGACACTGAAGCTTTCTTT
CDR3aa: CASRAPGQGDTEAFF

v_gene: TRBV28
j_gene: TRBJ1-6
abundance: few
d_gene: NA
CDR3nt: TGTGCCAGCAGTTTGAGGGGCTCCTATAATTCACCCCTCCACTTT
CDR3aa: CASSLRGSYNSPLHF

v_gene: TRBV19
j_gene: TRBJ1-5
abundance: many
d_gene: NA
CDR3nt: TGTGCCAGTAGTCTGACAGGAGGTTATCAGCCCCAGCATTTT
CDR3aa: CASSLTGGYQPQHF

v_gene: TRBV7-9
j_gene: TRBJ1-3
abundance: NA
d_gene: TRBD1
CDR3nt: TGTGCCAGCAGCTTGGGGACAGGGCTCTCTGGAAACACCATATATTTT
CDR3aa: CASSLGTGLSGNTIYF

v_gene: TRBV20-1
j_gene: TRBJ2-2
abundance: many
d_gene: TRBD1
CDR3nt: TGCAGTGCTGTCGACCGGGACAGCCACACCGGGGAGCTGTTTTTT
CDR3aa: CSAVDRDSHTGELFF

v_gene: TRBV29-1
j_gene: TRBJ2-7
abundance: NA
d_gene: NA
CDR3nt: TGCAGCTTAGAAGTTGCAGGGGTCTACGAGCAGTACTTC
CDR3aa: CSLEVAGVYEQYF

v_gene: TRBV12-5
j_gene: TRBJ1-5
abundance: NA
d_gene: NA
CDR3nt: TGTGCTAGTGGGATCAGGGAGCCCCTAGCGGGGGGGCCCCAGCATTTT
CDR3aa: CASGIREPLAGGPQHF

v_gene: TRBV20-1
j_gene: TRBJ2-5
abundance: many
d_gene: NA
CDR3nt: TGCAGTGCTAGAGCGCGGACGCAACAAGAGACCCAGTACTTC
CDR3aa: CSARARTQQETQYF

v_gene: TRBV11-2
j_gene: TRBJ2-5
abundance: NA
d_gene: NA
CDR3nt: TGTGCCAGCAGCTTTAGCCTTCCATCTCCCCAGTACTTC
CDR3aa: CASSFSLPSPQYF

v_gene: TRBV28
j_gene: TRBJ1-2
abundance: NA
d_gene: NA
CDR3nt: TGTGCCAGCAGTTGGGGGAGGCCCCATAACTATGGCTACACCTTC
CDR3aa: CASSWGRPHNYGYTF

v_gene: TRBV2
j_gene: TRBJ2-7
abundance: NA
d_gene: NA
CDR3nt: TGTGCCAGCAGTGATTTCGGGACGGCATCCTACGAGCAGTACTTC
CDR3aa: CASSDFGTASYEQYF

v_gene: TRBV20-1
j_gene: TRBJ2-2
abundance: many
d_gene: TRBD1
CDR3nt: TGCAGTGCCCCGGACAGGGCGGGATCCGGGGAGCTGTTTTTT
CDR3aa: CSAPDRAGSGELFF

v_gene: TRBV7-9
j_gene: TRBJ2-5
abundance: many
d_gene: TRBD1
CDR3nt: TGTGCCAGCAGCTTCCGGGACAGGGGGGAGACCCAGTACTTC
CDR3aa: CASSFRDRGETQYF

v_gene: TRBV6-1
j_gene: TRBJ1-4
abundance: once
d_gene: NA
CDR3nt: TGTGCCAGCAGCCAAGGCATCCCGGGACTGCATGAAAAACTGTTTTTT
CDR3aa: CASSQGIPGLHEKLFF

v_gene: TRBV29-1
j_gene: TRBJ1-1
abundance: once
d_gene: NA
CDR3nt: TGCAGCAGTCCTGGACGGACAAACACTGAAGCTTTCTTT
CDR3aa: CSSPGRTNTEAFF

v_gene: TRBV20-1
j_gene: TRBJ1-5
abundance: NA
d_gene: TRBD1
CDR3nt: TGCAGTGCTGACGAACAGGGGAACAATCAGCCCCAGCATTTT
CDR3aa: CSADEQGNNQPQHF

v_gene: TRBV15
j_gene: TRBJ2-1
abundance: NA
d_gene: NA
CDR3nt: TGTGCCACCAGCAGAGGTGAGGGCTACAATGAGCAGTTCTTC
CDR3aa: CATSRGEGYNEQFF

v_gene: TRBV5-1
j_gene: TRBJ1-1
abundance: NA
d_gene: TRBD1
CDR3nt: TGCGCCAGCAGCACGGGGACAGGAAAGGCTGAAGCTTTCTTT
CDR3aa: CASSTGTGKAEAFF

v_gene: TRBV5-1
j_gene: TRBJ2-2
abundance: many
d_gene: NA
CDR3nt: TGCGCCAGCAGCTTGCGTGTAGGGGACACCGGGGAGCTGTTTTTT
CDR3aa: CASSLRVGDTGELFF

v_gene: TRBV12-3/TRBV12-4
j_gene: TRBJ1-2
abundance: NA
d_gene: NA
CDR3nt: TGTGCCAGCAGTCCTTACGAGAGCTTCTATGGCTACACCTTC
CDR3aa: CASSPYESFYGYTF

v_gene: TRBV27
j_gene: TRBJ2-7
abundance: few
d_gene: NA
CDR3nt: TGTGCCAGCAGTACAATAGGACACCTCTCCTACGAGCAGTACTTC
CDR3aa: CASSTIGHLSYEQYF

v_gene: TRBV10-3
j_gene: TRBJ2-5
abundance: many
d_gene: NA
CDR3nt: TGTGCCATCAGTGATAGAGAGACCCAGTACTTC
CDR3aa: CAISDRETQYF

v_gene: TRBV12-3/TRBV12-4
j_gene: TRBJ1-6
abundance: many
d_gene: NA
CDR3nt: TGTGCCAGCACCGAGGTAGGGGGATCACCCCTCCACTTT
CDR3aa: CASTEVGGSPLHF

v_gene: TRBV12-3/TRBV12-4
j_gene: TRBJ2-7
abundance: NA
d_gene: NA
CDR3nt: TGTGCCAGCAGGACACAGAAGGAGCAGTACTTC
CDR3aa: CASRTQKEQYF

v_gene: TRBV29-1
j_gene: TRBJ1-1
abundance: many
d_gene: NA
CDR3nt: TGCAGCGTTCGAACAGGGAACACTGAAGCTTTCTTT
CDR3aa: CSVRTGNTEAFF

v_gene: TRBV12-3/TRBV12-4
j_gene: TRBJ1-2
abundance: many
d_gene: NA
CDR3nt: TGTGCCAGCAGTTTAGGAGGGAGCGATGGCTACACCTTC
CDR3aa: CASSLGGSDGYTF

v_gene: TRBV12-3/TRBV12-4
j_gene: TRBJ1-3
abundance: NA
d_gene: NA
CDR3nt: TGTGCCAGCAGTTCCACGACGAGCATAGACACCATATATTTT
CDR3aa: CASSSTTSIDTIYF

v_gene: TRBV11-3
j_gene: TRBJ1-3
abundance: few
d_gene: TRBD1
CDR3nt: TGTGCCAGCAGAACCAGGGGGCCTGGAAACACCATATATTTT
CDR3aa: CASRTRGPGNTIYF

v_gene: TRBV2
j_gene: TRBJ1-5
abundance: once
d_gene: NA
CDR3nt: TGTGCTCCGAATTCCGGGGACGTGGCTCAGCCCCAGCATTTT
CDR3aa: CAPNSGDVAQPQHF

v_gene: TRBV7-8
j_gene: TRBJ2-5
abundance: few
d_gene: NA
CDR3nt: TGCGCCAGCAGCTTGGAACAGGGGGGGACCAAAGAGACCCAGTACTTC
CDR3aa: CASSLEQGGTKETQYF

v_gene: TRBV7-2
j_gene: TRBJ2-3
abundance: NA
d_gene: NA
CDR3nt: TGTGCCAGCAGCTTAAATCCGGTCCGCACAGATACGCAGTATTTT
CDR3aa: CASSLNPVRTDTQYF

v_gene: TRBV5-1
j_gene: TRBJ2-7
abundance: NA
d_gene: NA
CDR3nt: TGCGCCAGCAGCTTTTATGGTATGAGCTCCTACGAGCAGTACTTC
CDR3aa: CASSFYGMSSYEQYF